These 10 T cell receptor beta chains originate from one sample sequenced in a study of blood T cell repertoires in COVID-19. TCRdb's copy holds only in-frame clones and misses some; the assay was immunoSEQ multiplex PCR. The sample holds 130,000 to 150,000 clones, about nine tenths seen once. Source material: peripheral blood. The receptors derive from a man between 45 and 60 years old with active or convalescent COVID-19.

A note on this clone: One end of the junction fails to match germline, which may point to a read error. In DNA, the CDR3 is TGTGCCAGCAGCTACTCCAGGGCTAGCGGGAGTCTCGTAGCAGATACGCAGTATTTT. Protein: CASSYSRASGSLVADTQYF. This sequence joins TRBV6-6 and TRBJ2-3; 10 bases are a match to TRBD2. The V gene's germline CDR1 is MNHNY and CDR2 SVGAGI (reference sequence). CDR3 length equals 19 residues.

This clone was observed once. This sequence joins TRBV28 and TRBJ1-6; 9 bases match TRBD1. V lost 2 bases to trimming and J lost 9 bases; unmatched junction nucleotides: 5. The CDR3 consists of 15 residues. Germline V gives CDR1 MDHEN, CDR2 SYDVKM. The CDR3 bases are TGTGCCAGCAGTTTACGGGACAGGGAAATTTCACCCCTCCACTTT. Protein sequence: CASSLRDREISPLHF.

The chain recombines TRBV15 with TRBJ2-1; D might be TRBD2 (5 bases). CDR1 and CDR2 from the germline V gene are LNHNV and YYDKDF (reference sequence). The V and J ends lost 3 bases and 0 bases respectively, with 18 bases between them. The CDR3 has 18 residues. CDR3 coding DNA: TGTGCCACCAGCAGGCCTGGGGTAGCGTTGAGCTCCTACAATGAGCAGTTCTTC. It specifies CATSRPGVALSSYNEQFF.

This clone was recorded a few times. This chain uses TRBV27 with TRBJ2-7; 8 positions match TRBD2. The CDR3 has 15 residues. Germline lookup yields CDR1 MNHEY and CDR2 SMNVEV (reference sequence). V lost 0 bases to trimming and J lost 2 bases; unmatched junction nucleotides: 3. The CDR3 reads CASSLSRGDTYEQYF. DNA of the CDR3: TGTGCCAGCAGTTTATCGCGGGGGGATACCTACGAGCAGTACTTC.

CDR3 in amino acids: CASSEREKLFF. The CDR3 region has the DNA TGTGCCAGCAGTGAACGGGAAAAACTGTTTTTT. The chain joins TRBV2 to TRBJ1-4, with D unresolved. CDR3 length equals 11 residues. Germline CDR1 SNHLY, CDR2 FYNNEI. Trimming removed 2 bases from V and 8 bases from J, with 3 bases in between.

The chain uses TRBV24-1 and TRBJ2-3, with TRBD2 matching 9 bases. Germline V gene sequence: CDR1 KGHDR, CDR2 SFDVKD. This CDR3 contains 16 residues. V trimming: 4 bases; J trimming: 5 bases; junction bases outside the gene matches: 9. DNA for the CDR3: TGTGCCACCAGTGACCCTAGCGGGGCTGAGATAGATACGCAGTATTTT. Encoded protein: CATSDPSGAEIDTQYF.

The rearrangement uses TRBV28 and TRBJ2-7, with D perhaps TRBD2 (6 bases). CDR1 MDHEN and CDR2 SYDVKM come from the germline V gene. V lost 6 bases, J lost 0 bases, and 21 bases lay in between. The CDR3 consists of 17 residues. The CDR3 DNA follows: TGTGCCAGCAGCTCTCGAGCGGCTAGCGAGAGCTCCTACGAGCAGTACTTC. It translates to CASSSRAASESSYEQYF.

The V gene is TRBV7-9, the J gene TRBJ2-1, with D perhaps TRBD1 (6 bases). Between the trimmed V and J ends, which lost 5 bases and 0 bases, there was a span of 23 bases. The CDR3 has 19 amino acids. CDR1 and CDR2 from the germline V gene are SEHNR and FQNEAQ (reference sequence). The CDR3 DNA sequence: TGTGCCAGCAGCCGTCCGCCCAGGGGCTCTTCCGGCTCCTACAATGAGCAGTTCTTC. Translating gives CASSRPPRGSSGSYNEQFF.

The chain employs TRBV19 and TRBJ2-1; TRBD2 agrees at 11 bases. Unmatched junction bases numbered 7, after V lost 5 bases and J lost 7 bases. The germline V gene has CDR1 LNHDA and CDR2 SQIVND (reference sequence). This CDR3 has 15 amino acids. This CDR3 is CASSPLAGVRNEQFF. In DNA, the CDR3 is TGTGCCAGTAGTCCACTAGCGGGAGTTAGAAATGAGCAGTTCTTC.

The chain uses TRBV6-5 and TRBJ1-1; 10 bases map to TRBD1. Germline V gene data show CDR1 as MNHEY and CDR2 as SVGAGI. CDR3 size: 14 residues. Trimming removed 6 bases from V and 5 bases from J; junction bases left unmatched: 6. The CDR3 sequence: CASRGQGKGTEAFF. The CDR3 region has the DNA TGTGCCAGCAGGGGACAGGGGAAAGGGACTGAAGCTTTCTTT.